One and the same sample provided the 28 T cell receptor beta chains below, sequenced in a study of blood T cell repertoires in COVID-19. The table came from immunoSEQ multiplex PCR; TCRdb's copy has only in-frame clones and leaves some out. The data contain about 130,000 clones, around 89% of them singletons. The specimen was peripheral blood. The receptors come from a man aged 55 to 70 with COVID-19, enrolled during active disease.

Comment on this clone: Other DNA sequences from this sample encode an identical CDR3 as well. The chain links TRBV5-1 to TRBJ1-1, with D perhaps TRBD1 (5 bases). The CDR3 extends over 14 amino acids. Germline lookup yields CDR1 SGHRS and CDR2 YFSETQ. V lost 0 bases and J lost 0, with 6 bases in between. CDR3 residues: CASSLEGVNTEAFF. CDR3 coding DNA: TGCGCCAGCAGCTTGGAAGGGGTGAACACTGAAGCTTTCTTT.

The chain links TRBV6-5 to TRBJ2-5; D possibly corresponds to TRBD2 (6 bases). CDR1 and CDR2 from the germline V gene are MNHEY and SVGAGI. Deletions cut 4 bases from V and 5 bases from J, with 17 bases between. The CDR3 totals 15 residues. This chain's CDR3 is CASSSAGGAGETQYF. The CDR3 nucleotides are TGTGCCAGCAGTTCCGCCGGCGGGGCAGGGGAGACCCAGTACTTC.

This chain links TRBV9 with TRBJ2-3; no firm D call. There are 15 residues in the CDR3. V lost 3 bases and J 0 bases, leaving 11 bases between the germline ends. CDR1 and CDR2 (germline): SGDLS, YYNGEE. CDR3 sequence (DNA): TGTGCCAGCAGCGGCCCCCTCTACAGCACAGATACGCAGTATTTT. It encodes CASSGPLYSTDTQYF.

This clone has only one observation. V gene TRBV6-2 or TRBV6-3 combines with J gene TRBJ2-7; D is unclear. Germline V lookup: CDR1 MNHEY, CDR2 SVGEGT. The CDR3 covers 12 residues. V lost 3 bases to trimming and J lost 2 bases, with 5 bases between them. CDR3 region: CASSYQAYEQYF. The CDR3 nucleotides are TGTGCCAGCAGTTATCAGGCCTACGAGCAGTACTTC.

This clone was counted once. The chain recombines TRBV15 with TRBJ1-2; D is ambiguous. The germline CDR1 and CDR2 sequences are LNHNV and YYDKDF (reference sequence). This CDR3 has 12 residues. V shed 3 bases and J shed 11 bases, with 13 bases lying between them. CDR3 DNA: TGTGCCACCAGCAGTGAAACGGCGGGTTACACCTTC. This translates into CATSSETAGYTF. Complete variable domain (other parts from reference TRBV15 and TRBJ1-2): DAMVIQNPRYQVTQFGKPVTLSCSQTLNHNVMYWYQQKSSQAPKLLFHYYDKDFNNEADTPDNFQSRRPNTSFCFLDIRSPGLGDTAMYLCATSSETAGYTFGSGTRLTVV.

The rearrangement joins TRBV5-4 to TRBJ2-1, with 8 bases that match TRBD1. Germline CDR1 SGHNT, CDR2 YYREEE (reference sequence). J gave up 3 bases and V 4 bases, and 3 bases lay outside the gene matches. The CDR3 is made up of 14 amino acids. CDR3 region: CASSADRVYNEQFF. The DNA for the CDR3 is TGTGCCAGCAGCGCGGACAGGGTCTACAATGAGCAGTTCTTC. The variable domain in full, completed from reference TRBV5-4 and TRBJ2-1, reads ETGVTQSPTHLIKTRGQQVTLRCSSQSGHNTVSWYQQALGQGPQFIFQYYREEENGRGNFPPRFSGLQFPNYSSELNVNALELDDSALYLCASSADRVYNEQFFGPGTRLTVL.

V usage is TRBV29-1 and J usage is TRBJ1-5, with 11 positions matching TRBD1. The CDR3 extends over 12 amino acids. Germline CDR1 is SQVTM and CDR2 is ANQGSEA. With 3 bases clipped from V and 11 bases from J, the junction kept 3 bases outside the gene matches. This chain's CDR3 is CSVDGTGGSQHF. Here the CDR3 DNA reads TGCAGCGTTGACGGGACAGGGGGATCCCAGCATTTT.

This chain uses TRBV7-2 with TRBJ2-7; possibly TRBD2 for D (5 bases). CDR3 size: 12 residues. The ends were cut back, 3 bases at V and 6 bases at J, with 9 bases in the middle. Germline CDR1 and CDR2: SGHTA and FQGNSA. CDR3 sequence: CASSFSAGEQYF. CDR3 bases: TGTGCCAGCAGCTTCTCCGCGGGCGAGCAGTACTTC.

V is TRBV3-1 (or the pseudogene TRBV3-2) and J is TRBJ2-3; 14 bases are shared with TRBD2. V dropped 4 bases and J dropped 2; count of bases not matched to a gene: 11. The CDR3 extends over 19 amino acids. CDR1 and CDR2 (germline): LGHDT, YNNKEL (reference sequence). The chain's CDR3 is CASSRKTSGGGIFTDTQYF. The DNA of the CDR3 is TGTGCCAGCAGCCGGAAGACTAGCGGGGGGGGGATTTTCACAGATACGCAGTATTTT.

The V and J genes are TRBV5-1 and TRBJ2-3, with 7 bases that match TRBD2. Trimming at V came to 7 bases and at J to 2 bases, leaving 4 bases not matched to a gene. Germline V gene lookup returns CDR1 SGHRS and CDR2 YFSETQ. CDR3 length: 13 residues. CDR3 amino acids: CASREVHTDTQYF. CDR3 nucleotides: TGCGCCAGCCGGGAGGTTCACACAGATACGCAGTATTTT.

The chain has TRBV11-2 and TRBJ2-7, with a tentative D call TRBD2 (5 bases). Germline CDR1 is SGHAT and CDR2 is FQNNGV. This CDR3 contains 13 residues. V was trimmed by 1 base and J by 6 bases, leaving 10 bases between them. The CDR3 is CASSLVGVREQYF. CDR3 DNA sequence: TGTGCCAGCAGCTTAGTCGGGGTCCGCGAGCAGTACTTC.

The V gene is TRBV7-2, the J gene TRBJ1-5, with 8 bases matching TRBD1. Losses at the gene ends were 5 bases for V and 6 bases for J; bases not matched to a gene: 12. The CDR3 totals 16 residues. From germline, CDR1 is SGHTA and CDR2 FQGNSA. In DNA form, the CDR3 reads TGTGCCAGCAGCCCTGGCGGACAGGGTTACGGTCAGCCCCAGCATTTT. The encoded protein is CASSPGGQGYGQPQHF.

This clone was counted once. This chain links TRBV6-6 with TRBJ2-6, with no clear D. Germline CDR1 MNHNY, CDR2 SVGAGI (reference sequence). The CDR3 has 14 residues. V lost 6 bases and J lost 4, with 10 bases in between. CDR3 DNA: TGTGCCAGCAGCCCCAGGTCCGGGGCCAACGTCCTGACTTTC. This sequence encodes CASSPRSGANVLTF.

The chain uses TRBV5-8 and TRBJ1-2, with 8 bases identical to TRBD1. Per the germline V gene, CDR1 is SGHTS and CDR2 is YDEGEE. This CDR3 region has 14 residues. The trim removed 4 bases at V and 3 bases at J, leaving 5 bases unmatched. The CDR3 loop is CASSATGAYYGYTF. CDR3 nucleotide sequence: TGTGCCAGCAGCGCGACAGGGGCTTACTATGGCTACACCTTC.

This sequence joins TRBV5-4 and TRBJ1-5; D is possibly TRBD1 (6 bases). V was pared by 0 bases and J by 2 bases, with 6 bases between. CDR3 length: 14 amino acids. Germline V CDR1 and CDR2: SGHNT, YYREEE (reference sequence). In nucleotides, the CDR3 is TGTGCCAGCAGCTTGGGGACAGGCAATCAGCCCCAGCATTTT. Translating it yields CASSLGTGNQPQHF.

The gene calls are TRBV6-5 and TRBJ1-2; 9 bases match TRBD1. The ends lost 11 bases at V and 4 bases at J; junction bases unmatched: 8. This CDR3 comprises 13 residues. Looked up from germline, CDR1 is MNHEY and CDR2 is SVGAGI. This CDR3 reads CAAGQGSFYGYTF. CDR3 nucleotides: TGTGCCGCGGGACAGGGAAGTTTCTATGGCTACACCTTC.

The rearrangement links TRBV2 to TRBJ2-7, with 8 positions matching TRBD1. CDR1 and CDR2 (germline): SNHLY, FYNNEI. This CDR3 is 16 amino acids long. V shed 7 bases, J shed 4 bases, and the junction held 15 bases outside the gene matches. The CDR3 protein is CASNQRKDRGIYEQYF. CDR3 coding DNA: TGTGCCAGCAACCAGCGTAAAGACAGGGGAATTTACGAGCAGTACTTC. Supplemented by reference TRBV2 and TRBJ2-7, the full variable domain reads EPEVTQTPSHQVTQMGQEVILRCVPISNHLYFYWYRQILGQKVEFLVSFYNNEISEKSEIFDDQFSVERPDGSNFTLKIRSTKLEDSAMYFCASNQRKDRGIYEQYFGPGTRLTVT.

The chain has TRBV2 and TRBJ1-6; D gene uncertain. Per the germline V gene, CDR1 is SNHLY and CDR2 is FYNNEI. V lost 4 bases, J lost 5 bases, and 9 bases lay in between. The CDR3 contains 14 residues. CDR3 residues: CASSVGPNNSPLHF. CDR3 nucleotides: TGTGCCAGCAGTGTGGGCCCTAATAATTCACCCCTCCACTTT.

This clone was detected only once. The chain joins TRBV10-3 to TRBJ1-4, with 10 bases matching TRBD1. The CDR3 loop spans 16 amino acids. V dropped 6 bases and J dropped 0; count of bases not matched to a gene: 4. Germline lookup yields CDR1 ENHRY and CDR2 SYGVKD. In nucleotides, the CDR3 is TGTGCCATCAGCGGGACAGGGGCCTCAACTAATGAAAAACTGTTTTTT. It translates to CAISGTGASTNEKLFF.

V usage is TRBV10-2 and J usage is TRBJ1-3, with 9 bases aligning to TRBD1. This CDR3 has 17 residues. Germline CDR1 and CDR2: WSHSY and SAAADI. After removal of 1 base from V and 2 bases from J, the junction contained 6 bases not matched to a gene. The CDR3 nucleotides read TGCGCCAGCAGTGAGTTCAACAGGGGGCTAGCTGGAAACACCATATATTTT. It yields the protein CASSEFNRGLAGNTIYF.

V and J are TRBV7-9 and TRBJ1-3; maybe TRBD1 (6 bases). V lost 4 bases, J lost 0 bases, and 7 bases lay in between. The V gene's germline CDR1 is SEHNR and CDR2 FQNEAQ (reference sequence). This CDR3 has 14 amino acids. The CDR3 sequence: CASSSGASGNTIYF. The CDR3 nucleotides read TGTGCCAGCAGCTCAGGGGCCTCTGGAAACACCATATATTTT.

V is TRBV2 and J is TRBJ2-3; TRBD2 matches at 7 bases. Germline V lookup: CDR1 SNHLY, CDR2 FYNNEI. The CDR3 sequence is 15 residues long. J lost 0 bases, V lost 3 bases, and 3 bases had no gene match. The CDR3 is CASSDAGVSTDTQYF. CDR3 in DNA: TGTGCCAGCAGTGATGCGGGGGTGAGCACAGATACGCAGTATTTT.

The chain employs TRBV19 and TRBJ1-5; 7 positions match TRBD1. CDR1 and CDR2 from the germline V gene are LNHDA and SQIVND (reference sequence). The CDR3 sequence is 15 residues long. The ends lost 5 bases at V and 5 bases at J; junction bases unmatched: 9. The CDR3 spells CASSPQQGNHQPQHF. The CDR3 bases are TGTGCCAGTAGTCCTCAACAGGGGAACCATCAGCCCCAGCATTTT.

Remarks on this clone: Other DNA sequences in this specimen translate into the identical CDR3. This chain joins TRBV7-3 and TRBJ1-2; 10 nucleotides agree with TRBD1. The CDR3 runs to 13 residues. The V and J ends lost 5 bases and 5 bases, in that order; junction bases with no gene match: 2. CDR1 and CDR2 (germline): SGHTA, FQGTGA. CDR3 in DNA: TGTGCCAGCAGCCCGGGACAGGGGTATGGCTACACCTTC. Its translation: CASSPGQGYGYTF.

The genes are TRBV10-3 and TRBJ1-1; no firm D call. The V end was cut by 3 bases, the J end by 5 bases, with 10 bases between. Germline-derived CDR1 and CDR2 are ENHRY and SYGVKD. The CDR3 totals 13 residues. The CDR3: CAISERTGTEAFF. CDR3 coding DNA: TGTGCCATCAGTGAAAGGACGGGAACTGAAGCTTTCTTT.

The table lists this clone with a count of one. The CDR3 sequence is CASSRDGPGELFF. The CDR3 coding sequence is TGTGCCAGCAGCAGGGATGGCCCCGGGGAGCTGTTTTTT. The chain has TRBV12-3 or TRBV12-4 and TRBJ2-2; the D gene is possibly TRBD1 (5 bases). V dropped 6 bases and J dropped 6 bases, with 11 bases sitting between them. The CDR3 runs to 13 residues.

The chain has TRBV30 and TRBJ2-1; a weak D match, TRBD2 (6 bases). V lost 4 bases to trimming and J lost 6 bases, with 13 bases between them. The CDR3 loop spans 13 amino acids. Per the germline V gene, CDR1 is GTSNPN and CDR2 is SVGIG (reference sequence). The CDR3 protein is CAWKRGAGNEQFF. In nucleotides, the CDR3 is TGTGCCTGGAAAAGGGGAGCGGGCAATGAGCAGTTCTTC.

The chain combines TRBV12-5 with TRBJ2-7, with 9 bases matching TRBD1. The CDR3 extends over 15 amino acids. Germline loops: CDR1 LGHNT, CDR2 FRNRAP. The V gene end was trimmed by 5 bases and the J gene end by 2 bases; junction bases not matched to a gene: 7. Here the CDR3 reads CASGPLDRGTYEQYF. The CDR3 region has the DNA TGTGCTAGTGGTCCCCTTGACAGGGGGACCTACGAGCAGTACTTC.